These T cell receptor beta chains were read from a single sample in a study of patients and donors after allogeneic stem cell transplantation. Each CDR3 protein is one row after TCRdb ran MiXCR on the RT-PCR reads. The table shows 400,000 to 500,000 distinct CDR3 sequences, with 16% occurring only once. The sequencing input was blood, either unsorted or a sorted T cell fraction (not recorded which). These receptors all stem from a human donor who was either an allogeneic HSCT recipient or a stem cell or donor lymphocyte infusion donor (not recorded which). It is not recorded whose cells these are; they may come from a transplant donor. CDR3s include the opening cysteine and the closing phenylalanine or tryptophan. A D gene is named only where the DNA matches it firmly. The listing skips clone size in some rows; elsewhere it reads once, few, many or a size class.

clone size	V gene	D gene	J gene	CDR3 protein
.	TRBV3-1	.	TRBJ1-1	CASSPSLGAHTEAFF
.	TRBV4-1	TRBD2	TRBJ2-3	CASSRPAGSSTDTQYF
few	TRBV7-9	.	TRBJ2-5	CASSLVFQDPKETQYF
few	TRBV6-5	.	TRBJ1-5	CASSYSGDQPQHF
many	TRBV12-3/TRBV12-4	.	TRBJ1-1	CASSPFREIAEAFF
few	TRBV12-3/TRBV12-4	TRBD1	TRBJ1-2	CASMDGTGWGGYTF
few	TRBV5-5	TRBD2	TRBJ2-7	CASSLGPSGASYEQYF
.	TRBV20-1	.	TRBJ2-3	CSARSGKGARDTQYF
few	TRBV2	.	TRBJ2-6	CASSGGATSGANVLTF
.	TRBV6-1	.	TRBJ2-7	CASSEGGGPYEQYF
.	TRBV14	.	TRBJ1-1	CASSQDLRLAFF
.	TRBV13	.	TRBJ2-7	CASSFGDATYEQYF
few	TRBV7-8	.	TRBJ2-1	CASSHREEQFF
many	TRBV5-1	.	TRBJ2-1	CASSLVLGHYNEQFF
.	TRBV6-2/TRBV6-3	.	TRBJ1-2	CASSPVQQGNYGYTF
.	TRBV30	.	TRBJ1-2	CAWNEAGGYTF
few	TRBV29-1	.	TRBJ2-7	CSVGGRDVEQYF
.	TRBV6-2/TRBV6-3	.	TRBJ1-1	CASSHLPPNTEAFF
many	TRBV12-3/TRBV12-4	.	TRBJ1-1	CASSPNPPGALNTEAFF
few	TRBV2	.	TRBJ2-1	CASGVSVRRNEQFF